This TCR beta chain came from a study of blood T cells in healthy people across ages. Whole-study findings and limits: PBMCs left unsorted prevented a conclusive naive versus antigen-experienced comparison.

The sample, roughly 9.1 milliliters of peripheral blood, was drawn from each donor. Sample-barcoded 5' priming and a J-beta primer mix drove a second PCR of 7 to 11 cycles. MiXCR was run by TCRdb on the 5' RACE reads, yielding one entry per CDR3 protein. The table shows about 1.6 million distinct CDR3 sequences, with almost 35% occurring only once. This clonotype was picked up a small number of times. The target antigen is unknown. V dropped 6 bases and J dropped 2; count of bases not matched to a gene: 10. Germline assignment: CDR1 SNHLY and CDR2 FYNNEI. The CDR3 loop spans 16 amino acids. This sequence originates from a woman in her twenties or thirties in good health. V usage is TRBV2 and J usage is TRBJ2-7; TRBD2 matches 10 bases. Sequencing input: blood. DNA for the CDR3: TGTGCCAGCAGCGCCACCCCTAGCGGGGGAGCCTACGAGCAGTACTTC. As protein: CASSATPSGGAYEQYF.